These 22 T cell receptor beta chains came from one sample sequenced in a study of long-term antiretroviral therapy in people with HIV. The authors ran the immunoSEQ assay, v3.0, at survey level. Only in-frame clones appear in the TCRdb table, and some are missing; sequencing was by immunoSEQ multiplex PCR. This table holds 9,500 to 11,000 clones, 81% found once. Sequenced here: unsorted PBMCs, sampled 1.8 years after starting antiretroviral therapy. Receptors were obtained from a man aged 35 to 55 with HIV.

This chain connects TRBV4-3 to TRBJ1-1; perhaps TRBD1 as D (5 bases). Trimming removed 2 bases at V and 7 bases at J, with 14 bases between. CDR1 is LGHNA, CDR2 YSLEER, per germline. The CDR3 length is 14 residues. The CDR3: CASSQSRGTYEAFF. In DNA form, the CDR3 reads TGCGCCAGCAGCCAATCACGAGGGACTTATGAAGCTTTCTTT.

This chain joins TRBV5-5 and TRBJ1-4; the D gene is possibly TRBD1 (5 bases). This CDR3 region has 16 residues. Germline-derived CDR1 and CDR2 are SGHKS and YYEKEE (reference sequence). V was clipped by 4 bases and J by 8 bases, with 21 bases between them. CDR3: CASSAGGGRVHEKLFF. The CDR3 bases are TGTGCCAGCAGCGCCGGCGGGGGGAGAGTGCACGAAAAACTGTTTTTT.

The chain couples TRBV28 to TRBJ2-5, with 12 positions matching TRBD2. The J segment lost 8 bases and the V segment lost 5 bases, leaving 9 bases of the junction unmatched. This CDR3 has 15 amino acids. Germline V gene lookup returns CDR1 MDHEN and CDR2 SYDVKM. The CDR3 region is CASSTRTSGMRTQYF. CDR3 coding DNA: TGTGCCAGCAGTACCAGGACTAGCGGGATGCGTACCCAGTACTTC.

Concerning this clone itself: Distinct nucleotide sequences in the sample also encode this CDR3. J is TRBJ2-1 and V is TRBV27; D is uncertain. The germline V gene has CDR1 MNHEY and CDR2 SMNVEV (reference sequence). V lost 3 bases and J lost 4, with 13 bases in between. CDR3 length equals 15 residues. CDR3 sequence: CASSFPRGRYNEQFF. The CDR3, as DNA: TGTGCCAGCAGTTTCCCCCGCGGCAGGTACAATGAGCAGTTCTTC.

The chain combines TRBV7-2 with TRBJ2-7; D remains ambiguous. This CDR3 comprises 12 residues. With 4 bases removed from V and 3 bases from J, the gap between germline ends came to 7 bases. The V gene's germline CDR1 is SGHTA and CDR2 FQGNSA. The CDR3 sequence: CASSSVGYEQYF. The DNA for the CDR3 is TGTGCCAGCAGCTCCGTGGGCTACGAGCAGTACTTC.

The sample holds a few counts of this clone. The CDR3 nucleotides are TGTGCCAGCCTGACAGTGGCCAAAAACATTCAGTACTTC. It is translated as CASLTVAKNIQYF. The chain recombines TRBV6-6 with TRBJ2-4; TRBD1 is a possible D gene (5 bases). The ends were cut back, 8 bases at V and 1 base at J, with 9 bases in the middle. The CDR3 loop spans 13 amino acids. Germline-derived CDR1 and CDR2 are MNHNY and SVGAGI (reference sequence).

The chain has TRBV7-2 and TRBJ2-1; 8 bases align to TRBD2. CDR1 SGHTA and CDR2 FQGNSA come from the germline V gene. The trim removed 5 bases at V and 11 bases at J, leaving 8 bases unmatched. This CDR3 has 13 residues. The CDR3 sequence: CASSVFREGQQFF. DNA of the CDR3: TGTGCCAGCAGCGTCTTCCGGGAGGGTCAGCAGTTCTTC.

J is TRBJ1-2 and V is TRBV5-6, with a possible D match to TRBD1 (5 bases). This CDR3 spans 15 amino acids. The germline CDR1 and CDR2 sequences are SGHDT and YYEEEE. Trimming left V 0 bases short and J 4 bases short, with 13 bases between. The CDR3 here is CASSLVGTSAYGYTF. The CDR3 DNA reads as TGTGCCAGCAGCTTGGTAGGGACCAGCGCCTATGGCTACACCTTC.

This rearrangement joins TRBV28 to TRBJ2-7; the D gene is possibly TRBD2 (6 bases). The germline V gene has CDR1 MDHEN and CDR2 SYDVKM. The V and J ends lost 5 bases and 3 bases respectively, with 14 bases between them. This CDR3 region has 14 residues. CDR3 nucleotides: TGTGCCAGCAGTGGACGGGACTTCTTCTACGAGCAGTACTTC. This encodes CASSGRDFFYEQYF.

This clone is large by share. This CDR3 reads CASSPPPGDQDYEQYF. For the CDR3, the DNA is TGTGCCAGCAGCCCCCCTCCCGGAGACCAAGATTACGAGCAGTACTTC. The chain has TRBV4-2 and TRBJ2-7; D call uncertain. The CDR3 has 16 residues. The germline V gene has CDR1 LGHNA and CDR2 YNFKEQ. Trimming took off 4 bases at V and 4 bases at J, with 20 bases between the two ends.

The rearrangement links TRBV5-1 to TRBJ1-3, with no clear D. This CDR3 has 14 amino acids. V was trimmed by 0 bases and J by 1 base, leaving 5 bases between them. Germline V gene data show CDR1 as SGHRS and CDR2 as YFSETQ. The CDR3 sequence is CASSLGQSGNTIYF. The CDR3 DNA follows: TGCGCCAGCAGCTTGGGGCAGTCTGGAAACACCATATATTTT.

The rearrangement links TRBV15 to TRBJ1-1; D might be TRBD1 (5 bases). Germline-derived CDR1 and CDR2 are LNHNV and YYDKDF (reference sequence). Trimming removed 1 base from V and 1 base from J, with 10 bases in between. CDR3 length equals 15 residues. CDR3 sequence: CATSRGPGRNTEAFF. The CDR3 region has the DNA TGTGCCACCAGCAGAGGTCCGGGGCGGAACACTGAAGCTTTCTTT.

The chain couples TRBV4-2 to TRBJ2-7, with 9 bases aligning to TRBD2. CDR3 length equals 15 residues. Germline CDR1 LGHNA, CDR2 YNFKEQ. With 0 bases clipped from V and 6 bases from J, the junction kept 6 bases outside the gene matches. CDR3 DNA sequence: TGTGCCAGCAGCCAAGATCAAACTAGCGGGCGCGAGCAGTACTTC. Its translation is CASSQDQTSGREQYF.

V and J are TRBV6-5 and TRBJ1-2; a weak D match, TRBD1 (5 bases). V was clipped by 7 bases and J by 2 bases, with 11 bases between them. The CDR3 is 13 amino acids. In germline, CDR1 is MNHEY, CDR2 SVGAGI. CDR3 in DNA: TGTGCCAGCAATAAGGGGCAGAACTATGGCTACACCTTC. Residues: CASNKGQNYGYTF.

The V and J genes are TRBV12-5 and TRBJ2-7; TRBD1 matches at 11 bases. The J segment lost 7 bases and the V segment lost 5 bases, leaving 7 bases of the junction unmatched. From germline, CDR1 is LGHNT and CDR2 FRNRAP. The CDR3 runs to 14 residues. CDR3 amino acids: CASGNRDRGREQYF. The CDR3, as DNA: TGTGCTAGTGGTAACCGGGACAGGGGGAGGGAGCAGTACTTC.

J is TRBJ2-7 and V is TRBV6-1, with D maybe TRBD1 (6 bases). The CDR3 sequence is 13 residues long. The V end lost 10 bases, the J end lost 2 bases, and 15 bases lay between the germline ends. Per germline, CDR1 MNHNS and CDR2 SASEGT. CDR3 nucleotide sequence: TGTGCCACCGAAGGACAGTCAACCTACGAGCAGTACTTC. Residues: CATEGQSTYEQYF.

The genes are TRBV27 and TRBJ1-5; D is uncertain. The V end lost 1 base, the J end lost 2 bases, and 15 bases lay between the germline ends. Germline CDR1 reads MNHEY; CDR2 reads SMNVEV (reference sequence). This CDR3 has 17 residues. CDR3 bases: TGTGCCAGCAGTTTATTGGGGAATGGCGTAGGCAATCAGCCCCAGCATTTT. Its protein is CASSLLGNGVGNQPQHF.

CDR3 region: CASSEGQTLNQPQHF. In DNA, the CDR3 is TGTGCCAGCAGTGAAGGACAGACCTTAAATCAGCCCCAGCATTTT. This chain connects TRBV6-1 to TRBJ1-5, with D possibly matching TRBD1 (5 bases). The germline gives CDR1 MNHNS, CDR2 SASEGT. Trimming stripped 1 base from V and 4 bases from J, with 11 bases between. CDR3 length: 15 residues.

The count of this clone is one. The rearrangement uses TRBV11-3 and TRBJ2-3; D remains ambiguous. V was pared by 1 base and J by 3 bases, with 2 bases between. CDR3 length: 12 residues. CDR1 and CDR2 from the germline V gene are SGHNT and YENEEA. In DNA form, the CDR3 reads TGTGCCAGCAGCTTAGGGACAGATACGCAGTATTTT. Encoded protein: CASSLGTDTQYF.

In DNA, the CDR3 is TGCGCCAGCAGCCAAGATTTTAGCTTCTATGGCTACACCTTC. Translated, it gives CASSQDFSFYGYTF. V is TRBV4-1 and J is TRBJ1-2; D is ambiguous. CDR1 and CDR2 from the germline V gene are MGHRA and YSYEKL. The CDR3 loop spans 14 amino acids. With 0 bases removed from V and 4 bases from J, the gap between germline ends came to 9 bases.

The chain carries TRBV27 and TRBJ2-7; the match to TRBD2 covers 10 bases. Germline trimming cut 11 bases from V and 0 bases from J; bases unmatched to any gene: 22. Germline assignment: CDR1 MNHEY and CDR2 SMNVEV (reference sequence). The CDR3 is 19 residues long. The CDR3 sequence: CAHLRGAGVAGGLSYEQYF. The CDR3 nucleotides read TGTGCCCATCTTCGGGGGGCAGGGGTAGCGGGAGGACTCTCCTACGAGCAGTACTTC.

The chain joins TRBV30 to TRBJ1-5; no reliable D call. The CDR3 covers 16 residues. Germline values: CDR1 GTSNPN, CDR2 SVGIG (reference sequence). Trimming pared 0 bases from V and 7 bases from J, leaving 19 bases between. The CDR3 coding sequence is TGTGCCTGGAGTGTTAATTCGGGCGCAGGACCCCAGCCCCAGCATTTT. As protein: CAWSVNSGAGPQPQHF. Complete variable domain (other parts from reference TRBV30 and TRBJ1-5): SQTIHQWPATLVQPVGSPLSLECTVEGTSNPNLYWYRQAAGRGLQLLFYSVGIGQISSEVPQNLSASRPQDRQFILSSKKLLLSDSGFYLCAWSVNSGAGPQPQHFGDGTRLSIL.